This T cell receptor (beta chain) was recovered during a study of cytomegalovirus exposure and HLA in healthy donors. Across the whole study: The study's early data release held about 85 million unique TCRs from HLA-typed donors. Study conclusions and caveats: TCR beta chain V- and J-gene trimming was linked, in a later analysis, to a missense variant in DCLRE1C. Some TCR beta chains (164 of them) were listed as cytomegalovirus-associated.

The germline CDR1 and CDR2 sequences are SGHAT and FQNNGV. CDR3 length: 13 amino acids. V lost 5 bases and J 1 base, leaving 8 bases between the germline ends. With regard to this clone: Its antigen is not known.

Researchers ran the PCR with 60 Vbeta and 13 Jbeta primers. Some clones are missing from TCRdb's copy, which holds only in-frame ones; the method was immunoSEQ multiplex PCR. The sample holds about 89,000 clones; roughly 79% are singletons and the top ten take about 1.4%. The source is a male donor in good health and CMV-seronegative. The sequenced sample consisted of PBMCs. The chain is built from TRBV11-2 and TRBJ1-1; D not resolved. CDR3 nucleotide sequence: TGTGCCAGCAGCCCAACTACGAACACTGAAGCTTTCTTT. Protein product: CASSPTTNTEAFF.